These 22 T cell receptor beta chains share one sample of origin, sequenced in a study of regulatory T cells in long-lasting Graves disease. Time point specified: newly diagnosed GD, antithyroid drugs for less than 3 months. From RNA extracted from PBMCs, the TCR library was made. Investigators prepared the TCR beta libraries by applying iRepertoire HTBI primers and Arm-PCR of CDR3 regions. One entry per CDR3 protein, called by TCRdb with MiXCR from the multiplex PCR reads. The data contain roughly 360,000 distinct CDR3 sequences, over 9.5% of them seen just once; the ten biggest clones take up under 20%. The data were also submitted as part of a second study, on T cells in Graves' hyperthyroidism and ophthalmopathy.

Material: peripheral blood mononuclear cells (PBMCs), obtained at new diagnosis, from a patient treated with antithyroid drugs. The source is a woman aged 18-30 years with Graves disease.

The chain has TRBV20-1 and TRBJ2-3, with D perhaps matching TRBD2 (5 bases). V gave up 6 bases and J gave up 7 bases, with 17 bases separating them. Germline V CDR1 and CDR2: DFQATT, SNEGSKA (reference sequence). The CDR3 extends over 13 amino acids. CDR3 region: CSATATSGYTQYF. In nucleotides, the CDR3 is TGCAGTGCCACAGCCACCTCGGGGTATACGCAGTATTTT.

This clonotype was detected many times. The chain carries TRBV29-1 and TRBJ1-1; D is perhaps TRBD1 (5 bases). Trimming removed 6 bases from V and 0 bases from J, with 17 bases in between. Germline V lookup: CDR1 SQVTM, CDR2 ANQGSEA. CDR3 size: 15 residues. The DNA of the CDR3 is TGCAGCGTGTCCGGGACGGACAACATGAACACTGAAGCTTTCTTT. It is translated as CSVSGTDNMNTEAFF. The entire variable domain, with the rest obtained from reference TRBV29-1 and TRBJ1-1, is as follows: SAVISQKPSRDICQRGTSLTIQCQVDSQVTMMFWYRQQPGQSLTLIATANQGSEATYESGFVIDKFPISRPNLTFSTLTVSNMSPEDSSIYLCSVSGTDNMNTEAFFGQGTRLTVV.

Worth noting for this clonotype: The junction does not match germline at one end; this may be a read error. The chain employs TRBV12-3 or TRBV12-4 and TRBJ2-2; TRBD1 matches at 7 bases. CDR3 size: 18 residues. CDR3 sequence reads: CASSLEAGTAKSTGELYF. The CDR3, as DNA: TGTGCCAGCAGTCTAGAGGCTGGGACAGCCAAGAGCACCGGGGAGCTGTATTTT.

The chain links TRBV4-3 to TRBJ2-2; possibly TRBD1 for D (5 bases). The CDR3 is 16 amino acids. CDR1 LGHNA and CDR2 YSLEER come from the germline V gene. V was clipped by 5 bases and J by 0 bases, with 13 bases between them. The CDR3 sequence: CASSEWGPPNTGELFF. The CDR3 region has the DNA TGCGCCAGCAGCGAATGGGGCCCCCCGAACACCGGGGAGCTGTTTTTT.

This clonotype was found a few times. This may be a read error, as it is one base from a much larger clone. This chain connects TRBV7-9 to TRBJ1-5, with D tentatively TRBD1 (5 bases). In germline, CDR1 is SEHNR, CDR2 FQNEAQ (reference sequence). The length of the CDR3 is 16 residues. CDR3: CASSLEKGHSNQPRHF. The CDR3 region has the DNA TGTGCCAGCAGCTTAGAAAAGGGGCACAGCAATCAGCCCCGGCATTTT.

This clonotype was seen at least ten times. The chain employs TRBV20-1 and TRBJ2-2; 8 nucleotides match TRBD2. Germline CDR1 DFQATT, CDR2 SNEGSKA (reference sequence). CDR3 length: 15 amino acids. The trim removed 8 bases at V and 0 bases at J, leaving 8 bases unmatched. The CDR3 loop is CSTRTSSANTGELFF. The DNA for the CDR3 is TGCAGTACGAGGACTAGCTCTGCGAACACCGGGGAGCTGTTTTTT.

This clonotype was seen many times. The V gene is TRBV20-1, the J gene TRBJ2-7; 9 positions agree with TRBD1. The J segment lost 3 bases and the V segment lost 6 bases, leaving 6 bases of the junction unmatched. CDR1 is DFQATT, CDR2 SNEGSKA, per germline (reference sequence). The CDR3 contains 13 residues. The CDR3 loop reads CSAPGQGIYEQYF. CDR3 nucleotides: TGCAGTGCGCCGGGACAGGGTATCTACGAGCAGTACTTC.

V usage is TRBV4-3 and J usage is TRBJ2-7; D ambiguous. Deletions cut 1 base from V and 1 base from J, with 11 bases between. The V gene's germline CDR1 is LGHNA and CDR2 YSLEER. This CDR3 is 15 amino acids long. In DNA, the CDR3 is TGCGCCAGCAGCCAAGGGGTCGCCGGGTCCTACGAGCAGTACTTC. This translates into CASSQGVAGSYEQYF.

The CDR3, as DNA: TGTGCCAGCAGCTTGCCTGGTCCAATCGAAGCTTTCTTT. Translated, it gives CASSLPGPIEAFF. The rearrangement uses TRBV7-9 and TRBJ1-1; D unclear. Trimming took off 3 bases at V and 8 bases at J, with 13 bases between the two ends. The CDR3 has 13 residues. The V gene's germline CDR1 is SEHNR and CDR2 FQNEAQ (reference sequence).

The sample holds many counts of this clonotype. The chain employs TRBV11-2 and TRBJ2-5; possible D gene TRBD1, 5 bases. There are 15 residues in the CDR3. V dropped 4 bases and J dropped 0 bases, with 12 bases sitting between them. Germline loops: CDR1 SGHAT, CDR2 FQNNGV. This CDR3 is CASSSTDRDQETQYF. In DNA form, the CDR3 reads TGTGCCAGCAGCTCAACCGACAGAGACCAAGAGACCCAGTACTTC. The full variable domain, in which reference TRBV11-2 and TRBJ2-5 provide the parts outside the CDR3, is EAGVAQSPRYKIIEKRQSVAFWCNPISGHATLYWYQQILGQGPKLLIQFQNNGVVDDSQLPKDRFSAERLKGVDSTLKIQPAKLEDSAVYLCASSSTDRDQETQYFGPGTRLLVL.

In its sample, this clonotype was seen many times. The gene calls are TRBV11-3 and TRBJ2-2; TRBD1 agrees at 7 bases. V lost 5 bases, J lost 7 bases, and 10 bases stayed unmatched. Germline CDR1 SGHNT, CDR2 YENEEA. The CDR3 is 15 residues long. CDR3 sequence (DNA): TGTGCCAGCAGCCCCTCACCGACAGGGATCGGGGAGCTGTTTTTT. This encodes CASSPSPTGIGELFF.

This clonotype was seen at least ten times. This CDR3 is CAWTTGGAGTGELFF. The CDR3 DNA follows: TGTGCCTGGACCACGGGGGGCGCGGGTACCGGGGAGCTGTTTTTT. The chain couples TRBV30 to TRBJ2-2, with D possibly TRBD2 on 7 matching bases. V was cut by 4 bases and J by 5 bases, with 17 bases left in between. The germline gives CDR1 GTSNPN, CDR2 SVGIG (reference sequence). CDR3 size: 15 residues.

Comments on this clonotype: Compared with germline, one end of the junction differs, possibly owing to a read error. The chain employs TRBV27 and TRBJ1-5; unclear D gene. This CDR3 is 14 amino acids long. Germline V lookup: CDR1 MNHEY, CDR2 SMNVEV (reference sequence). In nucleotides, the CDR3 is TGTGCCAGCAGTTTCGACAAATCGGGCCAGCCCCGGCATTTT. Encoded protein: CASSFDKSGQPRHF.

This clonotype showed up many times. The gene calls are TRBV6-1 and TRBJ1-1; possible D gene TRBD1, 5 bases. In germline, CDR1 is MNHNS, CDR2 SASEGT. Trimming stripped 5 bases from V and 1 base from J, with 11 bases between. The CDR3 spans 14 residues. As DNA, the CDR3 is TGTGCCAGCAGTCAGCTGGGACGGAACACTGAAGCTTTCTTT. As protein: CASSQLGRNTEAFF.

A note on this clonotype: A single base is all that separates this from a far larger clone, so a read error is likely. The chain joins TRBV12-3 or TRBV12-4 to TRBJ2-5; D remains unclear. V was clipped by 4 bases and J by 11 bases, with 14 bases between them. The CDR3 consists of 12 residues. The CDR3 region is CASSSDSGEQYF. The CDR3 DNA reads TGTGCCAGCAGTTCTGACTCTGGTGAGCAGTACTTC.

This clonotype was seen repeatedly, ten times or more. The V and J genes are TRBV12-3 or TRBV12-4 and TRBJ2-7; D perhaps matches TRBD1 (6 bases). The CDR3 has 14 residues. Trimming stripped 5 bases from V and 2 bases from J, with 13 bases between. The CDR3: CASSPWTVAYEQYF. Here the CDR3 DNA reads TGTGCCAGCAGTCCCTGGACAGTGGCCTACGAGCAGTACTTC.

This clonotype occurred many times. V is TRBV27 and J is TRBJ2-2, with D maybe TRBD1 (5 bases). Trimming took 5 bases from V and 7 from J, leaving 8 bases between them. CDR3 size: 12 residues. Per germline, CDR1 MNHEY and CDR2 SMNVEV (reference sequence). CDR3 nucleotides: TGTGCCAGCAGTCCCAGGGTCGGGGAGCTGTTTTTT. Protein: CASSPRVGELFF.

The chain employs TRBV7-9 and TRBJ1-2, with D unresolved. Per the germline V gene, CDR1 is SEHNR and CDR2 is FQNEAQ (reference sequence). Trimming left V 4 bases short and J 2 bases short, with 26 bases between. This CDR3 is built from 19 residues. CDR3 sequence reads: CASSSVSLRPPNSNYGYTF. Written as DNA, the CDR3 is TGTGCCAGCAGCTCAGTCTCCCTCCGACCGCCTAATTCAAACTATGGCTACACCTTC.

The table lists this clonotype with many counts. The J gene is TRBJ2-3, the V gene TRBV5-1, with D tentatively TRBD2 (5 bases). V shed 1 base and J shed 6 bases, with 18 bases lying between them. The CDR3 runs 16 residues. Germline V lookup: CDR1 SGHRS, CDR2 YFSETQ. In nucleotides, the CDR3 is TGCGCCAGCAGCTTGACCTTAACCACACGGAGGGATACGCAGTATTTT. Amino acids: CASSLTLTTRRDTQYF.

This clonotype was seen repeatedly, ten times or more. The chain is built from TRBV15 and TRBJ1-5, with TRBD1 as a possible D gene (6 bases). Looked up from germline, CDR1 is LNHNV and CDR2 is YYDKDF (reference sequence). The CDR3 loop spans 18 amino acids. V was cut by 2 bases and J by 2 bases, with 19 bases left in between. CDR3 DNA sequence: TGTGCCACCAGCAGATCCTCGGGGGCCGTTAACGGCAATCAGCCCCAGCATTTT. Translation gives CATSRSSGAVNGNQPQHF.

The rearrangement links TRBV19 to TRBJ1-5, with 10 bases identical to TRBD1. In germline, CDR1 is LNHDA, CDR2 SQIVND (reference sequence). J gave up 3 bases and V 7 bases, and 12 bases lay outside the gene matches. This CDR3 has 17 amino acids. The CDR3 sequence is CASTGGQGVIDNQPQHF. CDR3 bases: TGTGCCAGTACCGGAGGACAGGGGGTTATCGACAATCAGCCCCAGCATTTT.

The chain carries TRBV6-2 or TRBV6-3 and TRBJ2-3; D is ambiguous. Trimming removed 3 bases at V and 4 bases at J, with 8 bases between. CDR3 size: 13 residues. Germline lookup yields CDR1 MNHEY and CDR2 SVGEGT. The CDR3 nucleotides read TGTGCCAGCAGTTATAGAGGCGCAGATACGCAGTATTTT. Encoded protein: CASSYRGADTQYF.